This T cell receptor (beta chain) was obtained from a study of OX40 agonist ivuxolimab in advanced cancers. Study-wide points: CD4+ and CD8+ blood T cells expanded clonally by week 6 at 0.1 to 3.0 mg/kg.

The CDR3 is made up of 13 amino acids. Germline V gene lookup returns CDR1 SGHRS and CDR2 YFSETQ. Trimming left V 0 bases short and J 5 bases short, with 8 bases between. As concerns this clone: Its antigen is undetermined.

Repertoires were generated with immunoSEQ multiplex PCR, while TCRdb's copy carries only in-frame clones and drops some. The repertoire holds 57,000 or so clones, with 70% to 90% as singletons. This sequence originates from an adult with an advanced solid tumor such as melanoma, head and neck, liver or kidney cancer. This material consisted of CD4+ or CD8+ T cells sorted from blood, taken in a trial of the OX40 agonist ivuxolimab. The rearrangement links TRBV5-1 to TRBJ2-5; no definite D call. CDR3 protein: CASSLEGYETQYF. The CDR3 DNA is TGCGCCAGCAGCTTGGAGGGATACGAGACCCAGTACTTC.